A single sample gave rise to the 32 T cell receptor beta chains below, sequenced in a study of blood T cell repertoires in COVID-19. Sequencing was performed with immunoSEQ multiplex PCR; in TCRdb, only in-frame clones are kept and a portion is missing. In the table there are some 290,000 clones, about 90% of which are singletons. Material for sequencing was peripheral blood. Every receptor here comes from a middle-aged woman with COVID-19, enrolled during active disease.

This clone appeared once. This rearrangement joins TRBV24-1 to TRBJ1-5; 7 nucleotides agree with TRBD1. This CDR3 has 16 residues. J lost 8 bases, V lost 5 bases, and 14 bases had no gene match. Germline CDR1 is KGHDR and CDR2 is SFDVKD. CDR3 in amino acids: CATSGGYGRGYKPQHF. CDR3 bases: TGTGCCACCAGTGGGGGATATGGCAGGGGGTATAAGCCCCAGCATTTT.

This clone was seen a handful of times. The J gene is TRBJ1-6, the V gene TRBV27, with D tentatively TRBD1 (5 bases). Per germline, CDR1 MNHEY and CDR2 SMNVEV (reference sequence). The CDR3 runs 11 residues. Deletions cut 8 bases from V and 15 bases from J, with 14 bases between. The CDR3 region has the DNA TGTGCCAGCGGTGAGACAGCTAGCCTCCACTTT. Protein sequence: CASGETASLHF.

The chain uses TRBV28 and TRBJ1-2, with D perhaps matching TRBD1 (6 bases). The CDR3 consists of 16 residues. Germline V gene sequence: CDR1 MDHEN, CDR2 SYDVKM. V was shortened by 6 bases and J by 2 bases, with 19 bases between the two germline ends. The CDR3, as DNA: TGTGCCAGCAGAGACCCCCGGACAGCCCAGAACTATGGCTACACCTTC. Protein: CASRDPRTAQNYGYTF.

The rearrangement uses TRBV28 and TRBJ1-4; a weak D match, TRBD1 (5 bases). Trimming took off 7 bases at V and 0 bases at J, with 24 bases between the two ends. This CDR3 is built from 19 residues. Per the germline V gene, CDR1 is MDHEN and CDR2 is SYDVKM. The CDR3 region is CASTLGQGGAFATNEKLFF. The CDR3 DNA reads TGTGCCAGCACCCTTGGGCAGGGAGGGGCTTTTGCAACTAATGAAAAACTGTTTTTT.

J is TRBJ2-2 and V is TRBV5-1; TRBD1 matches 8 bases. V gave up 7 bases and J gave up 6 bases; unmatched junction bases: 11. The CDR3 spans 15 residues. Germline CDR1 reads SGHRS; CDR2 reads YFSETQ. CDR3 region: CASRSQGGGSGELFF. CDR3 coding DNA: TGCGCCAGCCGATCACAGGGGGGAGGCTCCGGGGAGCTGTTTTTT.

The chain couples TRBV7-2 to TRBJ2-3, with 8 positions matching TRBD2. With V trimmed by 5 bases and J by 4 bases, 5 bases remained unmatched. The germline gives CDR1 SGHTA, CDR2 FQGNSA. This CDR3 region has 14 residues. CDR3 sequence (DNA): TGTGCCAGCAGCATAACTAGCGGTGCAGATACGCAGTATTTT. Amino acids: CASSITSGADTQYF.

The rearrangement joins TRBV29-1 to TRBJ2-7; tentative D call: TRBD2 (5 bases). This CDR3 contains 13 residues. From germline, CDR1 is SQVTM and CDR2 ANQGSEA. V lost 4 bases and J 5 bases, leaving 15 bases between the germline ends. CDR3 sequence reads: CSVGIGKRDEQYF. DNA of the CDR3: TGCAGCGTTGGGATAGGGAAGAGGGACGAGCAGTACTTC.

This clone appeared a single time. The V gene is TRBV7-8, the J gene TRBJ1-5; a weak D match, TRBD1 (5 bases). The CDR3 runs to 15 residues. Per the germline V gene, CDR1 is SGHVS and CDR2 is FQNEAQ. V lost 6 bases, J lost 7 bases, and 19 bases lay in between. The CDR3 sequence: CASSPVGGIGQPQHF. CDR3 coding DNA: TGTGCCAGCAGTCCGGTGGGGGGAATAGGCCAGCCCCAGCATTTT.

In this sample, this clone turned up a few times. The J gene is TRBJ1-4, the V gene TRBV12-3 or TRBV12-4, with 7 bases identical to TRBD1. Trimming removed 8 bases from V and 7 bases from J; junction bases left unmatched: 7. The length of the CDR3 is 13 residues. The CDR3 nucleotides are TGTGCCAGCGGAAGGGGGCGCCCTGAAAAACTGTTTTTT. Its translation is CASGRGRPEKLFF.

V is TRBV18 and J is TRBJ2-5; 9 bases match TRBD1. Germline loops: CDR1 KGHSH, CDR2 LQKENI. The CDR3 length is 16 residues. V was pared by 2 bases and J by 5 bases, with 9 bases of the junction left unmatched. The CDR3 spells CASSPNAQGAWETQYF. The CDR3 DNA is TGTGCCAGCTCACCAAACGCACAGGGGGCCTGGGAGACCCAGTACTTC.

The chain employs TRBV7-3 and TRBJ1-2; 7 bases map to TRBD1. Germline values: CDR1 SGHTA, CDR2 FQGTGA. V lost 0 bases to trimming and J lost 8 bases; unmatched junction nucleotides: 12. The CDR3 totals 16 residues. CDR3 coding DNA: TGTGCCAGCAGCTTAACGGGGTCCGAGGGGGCGGACGGCTACACCTTC. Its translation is CASSLTGSEGADGYTF.

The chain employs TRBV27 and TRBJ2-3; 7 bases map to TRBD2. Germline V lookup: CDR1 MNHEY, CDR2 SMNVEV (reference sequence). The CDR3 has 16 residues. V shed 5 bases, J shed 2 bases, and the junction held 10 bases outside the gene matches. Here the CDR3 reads CASSRTSDILTDTQYF. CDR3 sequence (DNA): TGTGCCAGCAGTCGCACTAGCGACATCCTCACAGATACGCAGTATTTT.

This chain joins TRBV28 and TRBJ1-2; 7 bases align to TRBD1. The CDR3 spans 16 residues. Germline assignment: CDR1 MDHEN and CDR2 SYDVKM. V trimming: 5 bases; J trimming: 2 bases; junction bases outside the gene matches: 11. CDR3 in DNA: TGTGCCAGCAGTCCCCTACGCGGGACAGCGAACTATGGCTACACCTTC. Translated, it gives CASSPLRGTANYGYTF.

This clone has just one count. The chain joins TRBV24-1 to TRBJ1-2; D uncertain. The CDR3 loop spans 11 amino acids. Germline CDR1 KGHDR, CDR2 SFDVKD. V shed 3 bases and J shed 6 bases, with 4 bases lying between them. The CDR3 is CATSDPNGYTF. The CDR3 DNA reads TGTGCCACCAGTGATCCCAATGGCTACACCTTC.

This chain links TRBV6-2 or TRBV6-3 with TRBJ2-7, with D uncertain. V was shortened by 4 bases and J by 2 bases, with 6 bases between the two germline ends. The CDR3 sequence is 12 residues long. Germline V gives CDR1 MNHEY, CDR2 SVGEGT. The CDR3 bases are TGTGCCAGCAGTTGGCCTCCCTACGAGCAGTACTTC. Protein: CASSWPPYEQYF.

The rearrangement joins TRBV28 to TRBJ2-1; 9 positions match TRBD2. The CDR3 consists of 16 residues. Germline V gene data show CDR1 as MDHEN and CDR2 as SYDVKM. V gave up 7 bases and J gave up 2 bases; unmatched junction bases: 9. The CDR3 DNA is TGTGCCAGCACCCCCCAGGGCGGGGGGGCCTACAATGAGCAGTTCTTC. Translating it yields CASTPQGGGAYNEQFF.

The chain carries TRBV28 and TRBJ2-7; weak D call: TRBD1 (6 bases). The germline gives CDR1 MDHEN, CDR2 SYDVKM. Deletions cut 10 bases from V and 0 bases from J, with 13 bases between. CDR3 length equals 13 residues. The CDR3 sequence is CAITGLSSYEQYF. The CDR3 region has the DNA TGTGCCATCACAGGGTTGAGCTCCTACGAGCAGTACTTC.

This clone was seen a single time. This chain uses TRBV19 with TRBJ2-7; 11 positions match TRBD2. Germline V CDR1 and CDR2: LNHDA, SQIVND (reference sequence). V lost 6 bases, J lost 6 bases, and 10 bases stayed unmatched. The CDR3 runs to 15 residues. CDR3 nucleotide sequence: TGTGCCAGTAGCACCTATCTAGCGGGGGGAAGCGAGCAGTACTTC. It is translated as CASSTYLAGGSEQYF.

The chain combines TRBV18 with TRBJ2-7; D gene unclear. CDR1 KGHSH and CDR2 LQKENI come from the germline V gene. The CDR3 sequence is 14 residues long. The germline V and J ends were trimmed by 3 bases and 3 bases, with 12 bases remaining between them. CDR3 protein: CASSPNIERYEQYF. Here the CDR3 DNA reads TGTGCCAGCTCACCCAACATCGAGCGCTACGAGCAGTACTTC.

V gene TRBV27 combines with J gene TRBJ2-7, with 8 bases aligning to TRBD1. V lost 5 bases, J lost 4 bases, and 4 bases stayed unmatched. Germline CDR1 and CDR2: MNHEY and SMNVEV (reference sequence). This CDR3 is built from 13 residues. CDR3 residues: CASSHGTGYEQYF. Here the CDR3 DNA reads TGTGCCAGCAGTCATGGGACAGGATACGAGCAGTACTTC.

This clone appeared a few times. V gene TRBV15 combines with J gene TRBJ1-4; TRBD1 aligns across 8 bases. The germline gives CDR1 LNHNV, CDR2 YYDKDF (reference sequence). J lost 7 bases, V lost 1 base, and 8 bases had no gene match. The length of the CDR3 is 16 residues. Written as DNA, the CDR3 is TGTGCCACCAGCAGAGCCAAGGGGACAGGTACTGAAAAACTGTTTTTT. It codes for CATSRAKGTGTEKLFF.

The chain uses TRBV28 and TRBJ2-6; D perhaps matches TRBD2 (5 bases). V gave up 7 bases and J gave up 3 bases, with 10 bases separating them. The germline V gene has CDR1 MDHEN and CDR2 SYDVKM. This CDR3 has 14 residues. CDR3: CASKRAYGANVLTF. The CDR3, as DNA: TGTGCCAGCAAGAGGGCATATGGGGCCAACGTCCTGACTTTC.

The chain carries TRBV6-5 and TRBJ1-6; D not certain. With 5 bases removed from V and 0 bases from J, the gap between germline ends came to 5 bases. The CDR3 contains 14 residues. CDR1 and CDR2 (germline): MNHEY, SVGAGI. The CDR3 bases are TGTGCCAGCAGTACTGGCTCCTATAATTCACCCCTCCACTTT. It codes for CASSTGSYNSPLHF.

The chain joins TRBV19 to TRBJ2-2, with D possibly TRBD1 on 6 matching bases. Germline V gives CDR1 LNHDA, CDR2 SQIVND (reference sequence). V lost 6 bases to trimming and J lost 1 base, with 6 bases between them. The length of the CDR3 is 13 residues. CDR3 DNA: TGTGCCAGTAGACAGGGGAACACCGGGGAGCTGTTTTTT. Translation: CASRQGNTGELFF.

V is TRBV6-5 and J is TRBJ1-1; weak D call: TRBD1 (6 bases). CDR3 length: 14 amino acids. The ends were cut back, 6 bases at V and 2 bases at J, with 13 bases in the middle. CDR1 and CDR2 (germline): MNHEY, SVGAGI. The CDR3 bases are TGTGCCAGCAGGCACCTGGACAGCAACACTGAAGCTTTCTTT. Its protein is CASRHLDSNTEAFF.

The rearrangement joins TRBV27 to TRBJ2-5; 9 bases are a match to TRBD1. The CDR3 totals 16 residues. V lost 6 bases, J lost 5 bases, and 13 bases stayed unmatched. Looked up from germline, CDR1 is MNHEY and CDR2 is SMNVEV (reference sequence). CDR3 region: CASSPLDRGDLETQYF. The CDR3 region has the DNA TGTGCCAGCAGCCCTCTCGACAGGGGGGACTTGGAGACCCAGTACTTC.

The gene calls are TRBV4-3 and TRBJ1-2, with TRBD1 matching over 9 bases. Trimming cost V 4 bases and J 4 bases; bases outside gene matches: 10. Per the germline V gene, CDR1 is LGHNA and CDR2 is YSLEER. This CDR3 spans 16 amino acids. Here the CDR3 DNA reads TGCGCCAGCAGCCTCGGGGACAGGGAGAGTGTCTATGGCTACACCTTC. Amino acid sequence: CASSLGDRESVYGYTF.

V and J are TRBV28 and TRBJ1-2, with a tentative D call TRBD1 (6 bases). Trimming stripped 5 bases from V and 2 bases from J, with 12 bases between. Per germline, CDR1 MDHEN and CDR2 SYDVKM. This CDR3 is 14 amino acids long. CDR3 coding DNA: TGTGCCAGCAGTGGCCGCGGGGGCAACTATGGCTACACCTTC. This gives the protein CASSGRGGNYGYTF.

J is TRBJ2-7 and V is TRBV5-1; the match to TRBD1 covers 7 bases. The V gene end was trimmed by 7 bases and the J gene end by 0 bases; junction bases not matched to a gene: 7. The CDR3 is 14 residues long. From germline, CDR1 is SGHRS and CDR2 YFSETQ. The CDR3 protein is CASRQGLGSYEQYF. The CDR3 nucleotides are TGCGCCAGCCGACAGGGTTTAGGCTCCTACGAGCAGTACTTC.

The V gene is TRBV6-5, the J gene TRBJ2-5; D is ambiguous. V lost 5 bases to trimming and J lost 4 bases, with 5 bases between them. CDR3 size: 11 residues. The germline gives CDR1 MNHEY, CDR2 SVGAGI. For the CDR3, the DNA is TGTGCCAGCAGTCTACTAGAGACCCAGTACTTC. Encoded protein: CASSLLETQYF.

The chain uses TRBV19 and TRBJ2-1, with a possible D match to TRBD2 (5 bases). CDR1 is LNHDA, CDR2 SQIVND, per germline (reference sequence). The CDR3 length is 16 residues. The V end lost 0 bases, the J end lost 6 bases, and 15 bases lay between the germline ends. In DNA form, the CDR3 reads TGTGCCAGTAGTATAGATCCACCGGGATCGCGCAATGAGCAGTTCTTC. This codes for CASSIDPPGSRNEQFF.

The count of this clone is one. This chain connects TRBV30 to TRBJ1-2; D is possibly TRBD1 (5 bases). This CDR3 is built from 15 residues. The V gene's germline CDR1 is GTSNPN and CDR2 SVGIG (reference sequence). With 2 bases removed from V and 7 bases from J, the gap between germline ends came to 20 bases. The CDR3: CAWSPPAGRFGGYTF. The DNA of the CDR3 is TGTGCCTGGAGTCCTCCGGCAGGGCGGTTTGGTGGCTACACCTTC. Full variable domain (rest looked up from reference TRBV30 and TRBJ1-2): SQTIHQWPATLVQPVGSPLSLECTVEGTSNPNLYWYRQAAGRGLQLLFYSVGIGQISSEVPQNLSASRPQDRQFILSSKKLLLSDSGFYLCAWSPPAGRFGGYTFGSGTRLTVV.